This passage covers 31 T cell receptor beta chains from one sample sequenced in a study of blood T cell repertoires in COVID-19. Assay: immunoSEQ multiplex PCR; the TCRdb copy retains only in-frame clones and omits some. Here the sample spans fewer than 200,000 clones, approximately 88% being singletons. Sequencing input: peripheral blood. The source of these receptors is a woman in her 50s with acute or convalescent COVID-19.

This clone was seen once. This chain links TRBV6-2 or TRBV6-3 with TRBJ2-1; 10 bases agree with TRBD2. With V trimmed by 5 bases and J by 3 bases, 4 bases remained unmatched. CDR1 is MNHEY and CDR2 is SVGEGT in the germline V gene. The length of the CDR3 is 15 residues. CDR3 protein: CASSTTSGVYNEQFF. CDR3 in DNA: TGTGCCAGCAGTACAACTAGCGGGGTCTACAATGAGCAGTTCTTC.

The chain employs TRBV6-5 and TRBJ2-3; TRBD2 agrees at 7 bases. The length of the CDR3 is 15 residues. With V trimmed by 0 bases and J by 5 bases, 5 bases remained unmatched. In germline, CDR1 is MNHEY, CDR2 SVGAGI. The CDR3 nucleotides are TGTGCCAGCAGTTACTCCCCGGGAGGAGGAGATACGCAGTATTTT. It codes for CASSYSPGGGDTQYF.

The J gene is TRBJ1-1, the V gene TRBV4-1, with 11 positions matching TRBD1. Germline CDR1 and CDR2: MGHRA and YSYEKL. The CDR3 has 17 residues. V shed 1 base and J 5 bases; nucleotides not matched to a gene: 9. The CDR3 spells CASSQAQGTGGGTEAFF. CDR3 bases: TGCGCCAGCAGCCAAGCCCAGGGGACAGGGGGGGGAACTGAAGCTTTCTTT.

The V and J genes are TRBV7-2 and TRBJ1-2, with 7 bases matching TRBD1. CDR1 and CDR2 from the germline V gene are SGHTA and FQGNSA. The CDR3 is 14 amino acids. V shed 5 bases and J 8 bases; nucleotides not matched to a gene: 11. The CDR3 is CASSTRTGWEGYTF. For the CDR3, the DNA is TGTGCCAGCAGCACCCGGACAGGATGGGAGGGCTACACCTTC.

This chain connects TRBV20-1 to TRBJ1-1; D remains unclear. The CDR3 is 11 residues long. V was cut by 8 bases and J by 7 bases, with 14 bases left in between. Germline V gene data show CDR1 as DFQATT and CDR2 as SNEGSKA (reference sequence). The CDR3 is CSSQRADEAFF. In nucleotides, the CDR3 is TGCAGTTCCCAGAGGGCAGATGAAGCTTTCTTT.

The chain links TRBV18 to TRBJ1-2, with a weak D call TRBD1 (6 bases). The V gene's germline CDR1 is KGHSH and CDR2 LQKENI. V gave up 3 bases and J gave up 4 bases, with 18 bases separating them. CDR3 length equals 16 residues. The chain's CDR3 is CASSPLGEGDTYGYTF. In DNA form, the CDR3 reads TGTGCCAGCTCACCCCTCGGGGAGGGGGACACCTATGGCTACACCTTC.

This clone has a single count. The chain employs TRBV19 and TRBJ1-1; 8 bases fit TRBD1. This CDR3 spans 15 amino acids. Trimming at V came to 4 bases and at J to 1 base, leaving 5 bases not matched to a gene. From germline, CDR1 is LNHDA and CDR2 SQIVND (reference sequence). CDR3 loop: CASSRDRQSNTEAFF. The CDR3 coding sequence is TGTGCCAGTAGTAGGGACAGGCAATCGAACACTGAAGCTTTCTTT.

The V and J genes are TRBV30 and TRBJ2-7; a weak D match, TRBD2 (5 bases). The germline V and J ends were trimmed by 0 bases and 6 bases, with 15 bases remaining between them. Germline lookup yields CDR1 GTSNPN and CDR2 SVGIG (reference sequence). This CDR3 contains 14 residues. The CDR3 is CAWSVQGLEAEQYF. CDR3 nucleotides: TGTGCCTGGAGTGTACAAGGGCTGGAGGCCGAGCAGTACTTC. The whole variable domain, filled in from reference TRBV30 and TRBJ2-7, reads SQTIHQWPATLVQPVGSPLSLECTVEGTSNPNLYWYRQAAGRGLQLLFYSVGIGQISSEVPQNLSASRPQDRQFILSSKKLLLSDSGFYLCAWSVQGLEAEQYFGPGTRLTVT.

The chain links TRBV6-6 to TRBJ2-5; weak D call: TRBD2 (6 bases). Trimming pared 0 bases from V and 4 bases from J, leaving 9 bases between. This CDR3 contains 14 residues. Germline V CDR1 and CDR2: MNHNY, SVGAGI (reference sequence). The CDR3 loop reads CASSYSRGSETQYF. For the CDR3, the DNA is TGTGCCAGCAGTTACTCGCGGGGTTCAGAGACCCAGTACTTC.

The genes are TRBV30 and TRBJ1-1; D perhaps matches TRBD1 (5 bases). Germline V gene lookup returns CDR1 GTSNPN and CDR2 SVGIG (reference sequence). This CDR3 has 14 amino acids. V lost 2 bases, J lost 1 base, and 11 bases lay in between. CDR3 nucleotides: TGTGCCTGGAGTAGGGGTCCTGCGAACACTGAAGCTTTCTTT. It encodes CAWSRGPANTEAFF.

Only one count was recorded for this clone. This chain uses TRBV6-2 or TRBV6-3 with TRBJ2-3, with 12 bases matching TRBD2. V dropped 4 bases and J dropped 0; count of bases not matched to a gene: 11. The CDR3 length is 19 residues. Per germline, CDR1 MNHEY and CDR2 SVGEGT. CDR3 residues: CASSFTTSGSLFSTDTQYF. CDR3 sequence (DNA): TGTGCCAGCAGTTTTACGACTAGCGGGAGCCTTTTTAGCACAGATACGCAGTATTTT.

Comments on this clone: One base away lies a much larger clone, so this may be a sequencing read error. The rearrangement links TRBV3-1 (or the pseudogene TRBV3-2) to TRBJ1-6, with TRBD1 identical over 9 bases. With V trimmed by 4 bases and J by 5 bases, 3 bases remained unmatched. The germline CDR1 and CDR2 sequences are LGHDT and YNNKEL (reference sequence). The CDR3 has 15 residues. CDR3 loop: CASSPRDRDNSPLHF. CDR3 in DNA: TGTGCCAGCAGCCCCCGGGACAGGGATAATTCACCCCTCCACTTT.

The chain links TRBV7-9 to TRBJ2-5, with 14 bases identical to TRBD2. This CDR3 is 17 amino acids long. The germline CDR1 and CDR2 sequences are SEHNR and FQNEAQ (reference sequence). With V trimmed by 1 base and J by 4 bases, 5 bases remained unmatched. CDR3: CASSLGTSGRTGETQYF. CDR3 in DNA: TGTGCCAGCAGCTTAGGGACTAGCGGGAGGACGGGAGAGACCCAGTACTTC. Together with reference TRBV7-9 and TRBJ2-5, the CDR3 gives the full variable domain: DTGVSQNPRHKITKRGQNVTFRCDPISEHNRLYWYRQTLGQGPEFLTYFQNEAQLEKSRLLSDRFSAERPKGSFSTLEIQRTEQGDSAMYLCASSLGTSGRTGETQYFGPGTRLLVL.

The chain is built from TRBV7-2 and TRBJ2-5; 10 bases map to TRBD2. Germline lookup yields CDR1 SGHTA and CDR2 FQGNSA. This CDR3 is 16 amino acids long. V was pared by 2 bases and J by 5 bases, with 8 bases of the junction left unmatched. The chain's CDR3 is CASSLTASGRYETQYF. CDR3 in DNA: TGTGCCAGCAGCTTAACGGCTAGCGGGAGATACGAGACCCAGTACTTC.

The chain combines TRBV3-1 (or the pseudogene TRBV3-2) with TRBJ2-1; 11 bases agree with TRBD2. Trimming at V came to 2 bases and at J to 6 bases, leaving 3 bases not matched to a gene. This CDR3 has 15 residues. Germline V gene lookup returns CDR1 LGHDT and CDR2 YNNKEL (reference sequence). The CDR3 loop is CASSQMLAGGNEQFF. DNA for the CDR3: TGTGCCAGCAGCCAAATGCTAGCGGGAGGCAATGAGCAGTTCTTC.

The gene calls are TRBV5-1 and TRBJ2-2; unclear D gene. The CDR3 has 16 amino acids. The V gene's germline CDR1 is SGHRS and CDR2 YFSETQ. V lost 4 bases, J lost 4 bases, and 17 bases lay in between. CDR3 sequence: CASSPRLRPPTGELFF. The DNA for the CDR3 is TGCGCCAGCAGCCCCAGACTGCGACCCCCCACCGGGGAGCTGTTTTTT.

V is TRBV5-1 and J is TRBJ2-3, with 10 positions matching TRBD2. The germline CDR1 and CDR2 sequences are SGHRS and YFSETQ. The CDR3 has 16 residues. J gave up 1 base and V 0 bases, and 2 bases lay outside the gene matches. The CDR3 nucleotides are TGCGCCAGCAGCTTGGTTCTAGCGGGGGGCACAGATACGCAGTATTTT. It translates to CASSLVLAGGTDTQYF.

The chain has TRBV5-8 and TRBJ2-1; 8 bases agree with TRBD2. Germline V lookup: CDR1 SGHTS, CDR2 YDEGEE. With V trimmed by 1 base and J by 7 bases, 7 bases remained unmatched. The CDR3 runs to 15 residues. The CDR3 DNA follows: TGTGCCAGCAGCTTGAGCGGGAGAGATTGGAATGAGCAGTTCTTC. Translation gives CASSLSGRDWNEQFF.

The V gene is TRBV19, the J gene TRBJ2-5; 9 bases match TRBD2. CDR1 is LNHDA, CDR2 SQIVND, per germline (reference sequence). This CDR3 is built from 14 residues. The J segment lost 3 bases and the V segment lost 8 bases, leaving 7 bases of the junction unmatched. CDR3 nucleotides: TGTGCCAGTGCCGTAGCGGGAGCAGAAGAGACCCAGTACTTC. Amino acid sequence: CASAVAGAEETQYF.

The chain couples TRBV6-5 to TRBJ1-6; 9 bases agree with TRBD1. V was pared by 2 bases and J by 10 bases, with 9 bases of the junction left unmatched. The CDR3 is 16 residues long. CDR1 is MNHEY and CDR2 is SVGAGI in the germline V gene. The CDR3, as DNA: TGTGCCAGCAGTTACGCCCGGGACAGGGTAGGATCACCCCTCCACTTT. Protein: CASSYARDRVGSPLHF.

In its sample, this clone was seen a few times. The chain has TRBV5-8 and TRBJ2-7; TRBD1 agrees at 7 bases. CDR3 length: 14 residues. The V gene end was trimmed by 5 bases and the J gene end by 3 bases; junction bases not matched to a gene: 8. Germline V gene data show CDR1 as SGHTS and CDR2 as YDEGEE. CDR3: CASRRGRLGYEQYF. The CDR3 DNA follows: TGTGCCAGCAGGAGGGGGCGCCTCGGCTACGAGCAGTACTTC.

V is TRBV10-3 and J is TRBJ1-2; the D gene is possibly TRBD1 (5 bases). CDR1 and CDR2 from the germline V gene are ENHRY and SYGVKD. V was cut by 2 bases and J by 5 bases, with 12 bases left in between. CDR3 length: 14 residues. The CDR3 loop is CAISEKRQSYGYTF. CDR3 bases: TGTGCCATCAGTGAGAAAAGACAGTCTTATGGCTACACCTTC.

The gene calls are TRBV30 and TRBJ2-5; 13 bases fit TRBD2. With V trimmed by 2 bases and J by 4 bases, 7 bases remained unmatched. This CDR3 is built from 16 residues. CDR1 is GTSNPN and CDR2 is SVGIG in the germline V gene (reference sequence). CDR3 protein: CAWSPKLAGGPETQYF. DNA of the CDR3: TGTGCCTGGAGTCCCAAACTAGCGGGGGGGCCAGAGACCCAGTACTTC.

The chain is built from TRBV19 and TRBJ2-1; 8 nucleotides agree with TRBD2. V lost 6 bases and J lost 2; bases outside the gene matches: 0. Looked up from germline, CDR1 is LNHDA and CDR2 is SQIVND (reference sequence). The CDR3 is 13 amino acids. CDR3 sequence (DNA): TGTGCCAGTAGCGGGAGGGCCTACAATGAGCAGTTCTTC. Its protein is CASSGRAYNEQFF.

The gene calls are TRBV15 and TRBJ2-6; D unclear. Germline V gives CDR1 LNHNV, CDR2 YYDKDF (reference sequence). With 1 base removed from V and 0 bases from J, the gap between germline ends came to 19 bases. The CDR3 sequence is 20 residues long. This chain's CDR3 is CATSRGTVETESSGANVLTF. In DNA, the CDR3 is TGTGCCACCAGCAGAGGTACCGTCGAGACTGAGAGCTCTGGGGCCAACGTCCTGACTTTC.

This clone came up once. The V and J genes are TRBV13 and TRBJ1-5; 8 bases align to TRBD1. J was trimmed by 4 bases and V by 7 bases; bases with no gene match: 6. Looked up from germline, CDR1 is PRHDT and CDR2 is FYEKMQ (reference sequence). The CDR3 covers 14 residues. CDR3 sequence (DNA): TGTGCCAGCACCCGGACAGGGTGGAATCAGCCCCAGCATTTT. It is translated as CASTRTGWNQPQHF. Full variable domain (remainder filled in from reference TRBV13 and TRBJ1-5): AAGVIQSPRHLIKEKRETATLKCYPIPRHDTVYWYQQGPGQDPQFLISFYEKMQSDKGSIPDRFSAQQFSDYHSELNMSSLELGDSALYFCASTRTGWNQPQHFGDGTRLSIL.

The chain couples TRBV7-2 to TRBJ1-2; 9 bases are shared with TRBD1. The length of the CDR3 is 15 residues. Germline trimming cut 5 bases from V and 3 bases from J; bases unmatched to any gene: 7. The germline V gene encodes CDR1 SGHTA and CDR2 FQGNSA. For the CDR3, the DNA is TGTGCCAGCAGCGCCCGGGACAGGGTTTACTATGGCTACACCTTC. Amino acid sequence: CASSARDRVYYGYTF.

The V gene is TRBV5-1, the J gene TRBJ1-1; D is undetermined. V was pared by 4 bases and J by 5 bases, with 27 bases between. This CDR3 spans 18 amino acids. Germline V lookup: CDR1 SGHRS, CDR2 YFSETQ. The CDR3 here is CASSRLMIDGPRGTEAFF. In nucleotides, the CDR3 is TGCGCCAGCAGCCGCCTAATGATCGACGGGCCCCGGGGTACTGAAGCTTTCTTT.

This rearrangement joins TRBV10-3 to TRBJ2-1; 7 nucleotides agree with TRBD1. With V trimmed by 4 bases and J by 0 bases, 24 bases remained unmatched. The CDR3 is made up of 22 amino acids. Germline V lookup: CDR1 ENHRY, CDR2 SYGVKD. DNA of the CDR3: TGTGCCATCAGTGGGGATGAGGACAGGACAAGGGTTGACTCGAGCTCCTACAATGAGCAGTTCTTC. Translation gives CAISGDEDRTRVDSSSYNEQFF.

This chain uses TRBV7-2 with TRBJ1-2; D ambiguous. The germline V and J ends were trimmed by 3 bases and 1 base, with 9 bases remaining between them. The CDR3 is 14 amino acids. CDR1 is SGHTA and CDR2 is FQGNSA in the germline V gene. The CDR3 DNA reads TGTGCCAGCAGCTTCCCCCTCCTTAACTATGGCTACACCTTC. Translated, it gives CASSFPLLNYGYTF.

The genes are TRBV12-3 or TRBV12-4 and TRBJ1-2, with a possible D match to TRBD1 (6 bases). The CDR3 totals 12 residues. The germline V and J ends were trimmed by 1 base and 8 bases, with 8 bases remaining between them. This chain's CDR3 is CASSLGGGGYTF. CDR3 coding DNA: TGTGCCAGCAGTTTAGGAGGGGGAGGCTACACCTTC.